Included here is one TCR beta chain sequence, with context. Its antigen remains unknown. Germline-derived CDR1 and CDR2 are MNHEY and SMNVEV (reference sequence). V was cut by 5 bases and J by 3 bases, with 11 bases left in between. The CDR3 is 14 residues long. The data stem from a study of T cell repertoires in cytomegalovirus infection. Study-wide background: A matching HLA type, together with CMV infection, was signaled by public TCR beta signatures.

TCRdb analysed the reads with MiXCR anew, one entry per CDR3 protein. The sample yields 700,000 to 850,000 distinct CDR3 sequences, about 33% seen once. The chain carries TRBV27 and TRBJ2-1; TRBD1 is a possible D gene (6 bases). The sequencing here drew on cultured CD8+ T cells from PBMCs, taken from culture after CMV antigen stimulation. The sequence was collected from a human donor in good health (CMV status not recorded). Some clones in this sample may be carry-over from other donors' samples. The DNA of the CDR3 is TGTGCCAGCAGTCAAAGACAGGTCTACAATGAGCAGTTCTTC. Protein: CASSQRQVYNEQFF.